This TCR beta chain originates from a study of blood T cell repertoires in COVID-19. Study summary: Sites across the United States, Italy and Spain contributed samples from acute and convalescent COVID-19.

Libraries were prepared by immunoSEQ multiplex PCR; TCRdb keeps only in-frame clonotypes and omits some of them. Here the sample spans about 390,000 clones, approximately 87% being singletons. The CDR3 sequence is 14 residues long. The V and J ends lost 8 bases and 4 bases, in that order; junction bases with no gene match: 11. Germline-derived CDR1 and CDR2 are SQVTM and ANQGSEA. The V gene is TRBV29-1, the J gene TRBJ1-1; TRBD1 matches at 9 bases. The sequence was obtained from a woman in her fifties or sixties who had recovered from COVID-19. The source material was PBMCs or T cells enriched from blood (not recorded which). The CDR3 nucleotides are TGCAGCTCCGGACCGGGACAGGGAGTCACTGAAGCTTTCTTT. It yields the protein CSSGPGQGVTEAFF.